This T cell receptor (beta chain) was found in a study of lymphopenia after photon versus proton radiotherapy. The study, taken as a whole, reports: Photon-treated patients lost naive T cells and TCR diversity; proton-treated stayed stable. Larger post-nadir TCR diversity loss correlated inversely with survival in deceased patients.

This clone appeared once. Its specificity is not known. The table came from immunoSEQ multiplex PCR; TCRdb's copy has only in-frame clones and leaves some out. The table shows 150,000 to 200,000 clones, with approximately 91% occurring only once. J lost 8 bases, V lost 10 bases, and 17 bases had no gene match. CDR3 length: 15 residues. In germline, CDR1 is LNHDA, CDR2 SQIVND (reference sequence). This receptor was taken from a man in his fifties with gastric cancer. The V call is TRBV19, the J call TRBJ2-1; TRBD1 matches 7 bases. Here the sequenced sample was peripheral blood, taken from a patient treated with photon-based radiotherapy. The CDR3 bases are TGTGCCACCAAATGGGGCGGGCAAGGGGGCGATGAGCAGTTCTTC. Translated: CATKWGGQGGDEQFF.